The next 31 T cell receptor beta chains were all read from a single sample in a study of shared clonotypes between healthy human individuals. Naive CD8 populations comprised CD45RO-negative cells positively selected for CCR7, excluding terminally differentiated effector memory CD45RA+ cells. Using immunoSEQ multiplex PCR, the repertoire was profiled, and TCRdb retains in-frame clones only, with some absent. The sample has over 2,000,000 clones; 85% to 95% are singletons. Sequences were obtained from naive CD8+ T cells from PBMCs. These receptors originate from a man between 18 and 35 years old in good health. Some clones in this sample may be carry-over from other donors' samples.

The chain carries TRBV7-9 and TRBJ1-5; 7 bases map to TRBD1. This CDR3 is built from 14 residues. CDR1 is SEHNR and CDR2 is FQNEAQ in the germline V gene (reference sequence). Germline trimming cut 8 bases from V and 3 bases from J; bases unmatched to any gene: 7. The CDR3 DNA follows: TGTGCCAGCTCGGTCACAGGGGTCAATCAGCCCCAGCATTTT. Its translation: CASSVTGVNQPQHF.

The chain couples TRBV27 to TRBJ2-2, with 8 bases matching TRBD1. The CDR3 covers 14 residues. With V trimmed by 6 bases and J by 4 bases, 4 bases remained unmatched. CDR1 and CDR2 from the germline V gene are MNHEY and SMNVEV (reference sequence). CDR3 nucleotides: TGTGCCAGCAGGATACAGGGGGTCACCGGGGAGCTGTTTTTT. It translates to CASRIQGVTGELFF.

This rearrangement joins TRBV7-9 to TRBJ1-4; D may be TRBD1 (6 bases). The CDR3 totals 15 residues. Germline V gives CDR1 SEHNR, CDR2 FQNEAQ (reference sequence). V was shortened by 5 bases and J by 6 bases, with 16 bases between the two germline ends. The CDR3, as DNA: TGTGCCAGCAGCCCCTACGGGGGCTTTGATGAAAAACTGTTTTTT. Translation gives CASSPYGGFDEKLFF.

V gene TRBV7-8 combines with J gene TRBJ1-1; the D is unclear. Per the germline V gene, CDR1 is SGHVS and CDR2 is FQNEAQ. The CDR3 has 16 residues. V was cut by 5 bases and J by 3 bases, with 19 bases left in between. CDR3: CASSLYLIGGYTEAFF. The CDR3 coding sequence is TGTGCCAGCAGCCTGTATTTGATTGGAGGGTACACTGAAGCTTTCTTT.

In its sample, this clone was seen once. The V call is TRBV15, the J call TRBJ1-1; the D is unclear. The length of the CDR3 is 16 residues. Trimming cost V 2 bases and J 1 base, with 14 bases left between them. The germline V gene encodes CDR1 LNHNV and CDR2 YYDKDF (reference sequence). The CDR3 spells CATSRSGRRSNTEAFF. The CDR3 DNA is TGTGCCACCAGCAGATCCGGGAGGAGATCGAACACTGAAGCTTTCTTT.

CDR3 bases: TGTGCCAGCAGCTTAGATGGCGCGAGGGCGGGCACCGGGGAGCTGTTTTTT. It yields the protein CASSLDGARAGTGELFF. The chain is built from TRBV7-6 and TRBJ2-2; weak D call: TRBD2 (5 bases). Germline assignment: CDR1 SGHVS and CDR2 FNYEAQ. The V end lost 1 base, the J end lost 4 bases, and 16 bases lay between the germline ends. The CDR3 is 17 amino acids.

The chain joins TRBV7-9 to TRBJ2-7, with 9 positions matching TRBD2. Germline trimming cut 3 bases from V and 3 bases from J; bases unmatched to any gene: 18. The length of the CDR3 is 19 residues. Germline V gene sequence: CDR1 SEHNR, CDR2 FQNEAQ (reference sequence). CDR3 residues: CASSFSRTSVLLKDYEQYF. CDR3 nucleotides: TGTGCCAGCAGCTTTTCGCGGACTAGCGTGCTACTCAAAGACTACGAGCAGTACTTC.

J is TRBJ1-1 and V is TRBV27; TRBD1 is a possible D gene (5 bases). Per the germline V gene, CDR1 is MNHEY and CDR2 is SMNVEV (reference sequence). The V and J ends lost 5 bases and 4 bases respectively, with 14 bases between them. This CDR3 has 14 amino acids. CDR3 amino acids: CASSIASGSTEAFF. DNA for the CDR3: TGTGCCAGCAGTATCGCTTCAGGGAGCACTGAAGCTTTCTTT.

The genes are TRBV11-2 and TRBJ1-2; a possible D gene is TRBD1 (5 bases). V was cut by 2 bases and J by 3 bases, with 10 bases left in between. Germline V lookup: CDR1 SGHAT, CDR2 FQNNGV. The CDR3 sequence is 14 residues long. DNA of the CDR3: TGTGCCAGCAGCTTACGGGGGGTCGACTATGGCTACACCTTC. Protein sequence: CASSLRGVDYGYTF.

This clone was seen a few times. The V gene is TRBV27, the J gene TRBJ1-5; D might be TRBD1 (5 bases). There are 14 residues in the CDR3. Germline CDR1 is MNHEY and CDR2 is SMNVEV (reference sequence). The ends were cut back, 5 bases at V and 3 bases at J, with 11 bases in the middle. The CDR3 spells CASSGRGLNQPQHF. CDR3 bases: TGTGCCAGCAGTGGGAGGGGCCTCAATCAGCCCCAGCATTTT.

J is TRBJ2-7 and V is TRBV9; possibly TRBD2 for D (6 bases). In germline, CDR1 is SGDLS, CDR2 YYNGEE. V was shortened by 4 bases and J by 3 bases, with 14 bases between the two germline ends. The CDR3 is 14 residues long. CDR3 in amino acids: CASSPRRESYEQYF. The CDR3 DNA follows: TGTGCCAGCAGCCCCCGCCGGGAGAGCTACGAGCAGTACTTC.

The rearrangement links TRBV1 to TRBJ2-7; the D call TRBD1 from the table was never checked on the DNA. TRBV1 is marked as a pseudogene. The CDR3 consists of 20 residues. The CDR3 sequence is CTSSQGHPVPSIPTSYEQYF. CDR3 coding DNA: TGCACCAGCAGCCAAGGACACCCGGTCCCTTCAATTCCCACCTCCTACGAGCAGTACTTC.

As concerns this clone: Other DNA sequences in the sample encode the same CDR3. V and J are TRBV5-6 and TRBJ2-7, with 7 bases lining up with TRBD2. The CDR3 consists of 14 residues. Germline V gives CDR1 SGHDT, CDR2 YYEEEE. J lost 2 bases, V lost 2 bases, and 4 bases had no gene match. The DNA of the CDR3 is TGTGCCAGCAGCTTCGGCGGGACTACCTACGAGCAGTACTTC. Amino acid sequence: CASSFGGTTYEQYF.

This clone was observed once. This rearrangement joins TRBV6-1 to TRBJ2-4, with D maybe TRBD1 (6 bases). Germline V CDR1 and CDR2: MNHNS, SASEGT. The CDR3 sequence is 15 residues long. V lost 9 bases, J lost 0 bases, and 15 bases lay in between. The chain's CDR3 is CARGRQVLAKNIQYF. DNA for the CDR3: TGTGCCAGGGGGAGACAGGTCTTAGCCAAAAACATTCAGTACTTC.

The chain links TRBV5-1 to TRBJ2-5; D unresolved. Germline loops: CDR1 SGHRS, CDR2 YFSETQ. This CDR3 has 14 amino acids. V lost 0 bases, J lost 4 bases, and 10 bases lay in between. As DNA, the CDR3 is TGCGCCAGCAGCTTGGTTGGTCTGCGAGAGACCCAGTACTTC. Protein: CASSLVGLRETQYF. Full variable domain (outside the CDR3, taken from reference TRBV5-1 and TRBJ2-5): KAGVTQTPRYLIKTRGQQVTLSCSPISGHRSVSWYQQTPGQGLQFLFEYFSETQRNKGNFPGRFSGRQFSNSRSEMNVSTLELGDSALYLCASSLVGLRETQYFGPGTRLLVL.

The chain is built from TRBV5-1 and TRBJ1-2; 7 bases line up with TRBD1. With 0 bases clipped from V and 4 bases from J, the junction kept 3 bases outside the gene matches. The length of the CDR3 is 14 residues. The V gene's germline CDR1 is SGHRS and CDR2 YFSETQ. The CDR3 region is CASSLDRGGYGYTF. CDR3 DNA: TGCGCCAGCAGCTTGGACAGGGGAGGCTATGGCTACACCTTC. The full variable domain, completed using reference TRBV5-1 and TRBJ1-2, is KAGVTQTPRYLIKTRGQQVTLSCSPISGHRSVSWYQQTPGQGLQFLFEYFSETQRNKGNFPGRFSGRQFSNSRSEMNVSTLELGDSALYLCASSLDRGGYGYTFGSGTRLTVV.

CDR3 DNA sequence: TGTGCCACCAGCCCTCGGGACAGGGAGATCGACGAGCAGTACTTC. This sequence encodes CATSPRDREIDEQYF. The chain carries TRBV15 and TRBJ2-7; TRBD1 matches at 9 bases. Germline V CDR1 and CDR2: LNHNV, YYDKDF (reference sequence). J lost 5 bases, V lost 5 bases, and 10 bases had no gene match. The CDR3 is 15 residues long.

The V gene is TRBV6-5, the J gene TRBJ2-7, with D possibly being TRBD2 (6 bases). Trimming left V 0 bases short and J 2 bases short, with 14 bases between. Looked up from germline, CDR1 is MNHEY and CDR2 is SVGAGI. The CDR3 consists of 16 residues. The chain's CDR3 is CASSYSTGTSTYEQYF. The DNA for the CDR3 is TGTGCCAGCAGTTACTCGACCGGGACTTCCACCTACGAGCAGTACTTC.

The rearrangement links TRBV23-1 to TRBJ2-3; weak D call: TRBD1 (7 bases). TRBV23-1 is designated an ORF whose function remains uncertain. The V end lost 6 bases, the J end lost 0 bases, and 13 bases lay between the germline ends. The CDR3 loop spans 15 amino acids. This chain's CDR3 is CASRDRDSSTDTQYF. Here the CDR3 DNA reads TGCGCCAGCAGAGACAGGGACTCTAGCACAGATACGCAGTATTTT.

About this clone itself: Other nucleotide sequences from this sample produce the same CDR3. The chain has TRBV6-5 and TRBJ2-1; D possibly corresponds to TRBD2 (6 bases). Trimming took 0 bases from V and 0 from J, leaving 9 bases between them. The CDR3 extends over 16 amino acids. The germline gives CDR1 MNHEY, CDR2 SVGAGI. CDR3 DNA sequence: TGTGCCAGCAGTTACTCGGGGGGTTCCTCCTACAATGAGCAGTTCTTC. Translation: CASSYSGGSSYNEQFF.

The V call is TRBV7-9, the J call TRBJ2-2; D is unresolved. V was shortened by 5 bases and J by 1 base, with 14 bases between the two germline ends. Germline V gene sequence: CDR1 SEHNR, CDR2 FQNEAQ (reference sequence). CDR3 length: 16 amino acids. CDR3 region: CASSEDVRRNTGELFF. Written as DNA, the CDR3 is TGTGCCAGCAGCGAAGATGTCCGGCGGAACACCGGGGAGCTGTTTTTT.

The genes are TRBV29-1 and TRBJ2-1; a weak D match, TRBD2 (6 bases). Germline V lookup: CDR1 SQVTM, CDR2 ANQGSEA. Trimming took 8 bases from V and 1 from J, leaving 15 bases between them. CDR3 size: 14 residues. This chain's CDR3 is CSLLGGGSYNEQFF. The DNA of the CDR3 is TGCAGCCTGTTGGGGGGAGGTTCCTACAATGAGCAGTTCTTC.

Comment on this clone: Other DNA sequences of this sample code for an identical CDR3. The gene calls are TRBV7-8 and TRBJ2-1; 16 bases line up with TRBD2. The CDR3 is made up of 17 amino acids. After removal of 3 bases from V and 4 bases from J, the junction contained 3 bases not matched to a gene. Germline V lookup: CDR1 SGHVS, CDR2 FQNEAQ. Here the CDR3 DNA reads TGTGCCAGCAGCTTGGGACTAGCGGGAGGGAGTTACAATGAGCAGTTCTTC. It specifies CASSLGLAGGSYNEQFF.

The chain carries TRBV11-2 and TRBJ2-3; 7 nucleotides line up with TRBD1. Germline CDR1 is SGHAT and CDR2 is FQNNGV. CDR3 length: 16 residues. V was pared by 4 bases and J by 0 bases, with 7 bases of the junction left unmatched. CDR3 DNA: TGTGCCAGCAGCTACCGGGACAGTTTTAGCACAGATACGCAGTATTTT. It encodes CASSYRDSFSTDTQYF.

The chain joins TRBV4-3 to TRBJ2-7; D unresolved. This CDR3 has 16 residues. The germline V gene has CDR1 LGHNA and CDR2 YSLEER. V was clipped by 0 bases and J by 0 bases, with 12 bases between them. CDR3 coding DNA: TGCGCCAGCAGCCAAGATCCGGGCTACCCCTCCTACGAGCAGTACTTC. Residues: CASSQDPGYPSYEQYF.

The chain combines TRBV19 with TRBJ1-2, with D maybe TRBD1 (5 bases). CDR1 LNHDA and CDR2 SQIVND come from the germline V gene (reference sequence). V dropped 5 bases and J dropped 5 bases, with 27 bases sitting between them. This CDR3 is built from 18 residues. CDR3 DNA: TGTGCCAGTAGTTCACGCTATGCGGACAAAGATCTTTATTATGGCTACACCTTC. Protein sequence: CASSSRYADKDLYYGYTF.

V and J are TRBV19 and TRBJ2-7; possibly TRBD1 or TRBD2 for D (5 bases each). The germline CDR1 and CDR2 sequences are LNHDA and SQIVND (reference sequence). CDR3 size: 14 residues. V was shortened by 3 bases and J by 4 bases, with 13 bases between the two germline ends. CDR3 protein: CASSIEGPGYEQYF. CDR3 bases: TGTGCCAGTAGTATCGAGGGACCGGGTTACGAGCAGTACTTC.

This chain uses TRBV27 with TRBJ2-7; D is tentatively TRBD1 or TRBD2 (5 bases each). The length of the CDR3 is 15 residues. Between the trimmed V and J ends, which lost 5 bases and 3 bases, there was a span of 17 bases. Germline V gene data show CDR1 as MNHEY and CDR2 as SMNVEV (reference sequence). In nucleotides, the CDR3 is TGTGCCAGCAGTCCATCATGGGGACCGAACTACGAGCAGTACTTC. It is translated as CASSPSWGPNYEQYF.

The chain employs TRBV10-1 and TRBJ1-1; possibly TRBD1 for D (6 bases). Trimming left V 10 bases short and J 1 base short, with 13 bases between. Per the germline V gene, CDR1 is WNHNN and CDR2 is SYGVQD (reference sequence). CDR3 size: 13 residues. CDR3 DNA sequence: TGCGCCACCAAAGCAGGGGCGAACACTGAAGCTTTCTTT. Its translation is CATKAGANTEAFF.

The V gene is TRBV9, the J gene TRBJ2-3, with 12 bases that match TRBD2. The trim removed 0 bases at V and 1 base at J, leaving 6 bases unmatched. Germline CDR1 and CDR2: SGDLS and YYNGEE. The CDR3 runs to 18 residues. The CDR3 nucleotides read TGTGCCAGCAGCGTAGTGGGGACTAGCGGGTCCCGCACAGATACGCAGTATTTT. This encodes CASSVVGTSGSRTDTQYF.

The J gene is TRBJ1-1, the V gene TRBV5-8, with TRBD1 as a possible D gene (5 bases). Germline values: CDR1 SGHTS, CDR2 YDEGEE. The CDR3 consists of 13 residues. The V gene lost 2 bases and the J gene lost 7 bases, with 12 bases spanning the gap. CDR3 in amino acids: CASSFQGRNEAFF. DNA for the CDR3: TGTGCCAGCAGCTTCCAGGGTAGGAATGAAGCTTTCTTT.